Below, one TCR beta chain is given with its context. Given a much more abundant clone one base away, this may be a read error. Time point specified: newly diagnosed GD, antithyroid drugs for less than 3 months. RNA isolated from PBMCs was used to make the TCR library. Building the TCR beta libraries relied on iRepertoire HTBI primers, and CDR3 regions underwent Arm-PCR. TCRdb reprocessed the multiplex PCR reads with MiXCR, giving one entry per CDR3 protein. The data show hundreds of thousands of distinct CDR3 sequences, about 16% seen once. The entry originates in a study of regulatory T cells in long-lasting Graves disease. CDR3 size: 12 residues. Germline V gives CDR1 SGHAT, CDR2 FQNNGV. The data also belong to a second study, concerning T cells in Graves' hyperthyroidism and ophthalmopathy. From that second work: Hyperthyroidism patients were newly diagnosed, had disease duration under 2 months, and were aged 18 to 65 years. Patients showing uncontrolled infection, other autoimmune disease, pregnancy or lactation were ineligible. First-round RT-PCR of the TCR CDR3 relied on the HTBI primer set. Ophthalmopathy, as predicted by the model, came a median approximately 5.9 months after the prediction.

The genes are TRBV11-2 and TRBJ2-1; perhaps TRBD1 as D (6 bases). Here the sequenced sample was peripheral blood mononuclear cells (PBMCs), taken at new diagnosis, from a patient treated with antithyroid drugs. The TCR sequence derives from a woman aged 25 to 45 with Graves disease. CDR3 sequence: CASTGATNKQFF. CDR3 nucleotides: TGTGCCAGCACAGGGGCCACCAATAAGCAGTTCTTC.